The rows below give T cell receptor beta chains drawn from one sample of a study of T cells after yellow fever vaccination. TCRdb passed the 5' RACE reads through MiXCR, listing each CDR3 protein once. The sample holds 75,000 to 100,000 distinct CDR3 sequences, roughly 8.2% seen once. The sample in question was CD8+ T cells not binding an NS4B(214-222) dextramer, sorted from PBMCs, obtained about 2 weeks after the first yellow fever vaccination. The source is a man aged 18 to 29 who received the YFV17D yellow fever vaccine. The CDR3 runs from the conserved cysteine through the conserved F or W. A D gene is named only where the DNA matches it firmly. The size of a clone is reported for some rows only, either as once, few or many, or as a class for expanded clones.

TRBJ2-5 TRBD2 16 - TRBV4-1 CASSQMQGLAQETQYF TGCGCCAGCAGCCAAATGCAAGGACTAGCGCAAGAGACCCAGTACTTC
TRBJ2-1 TRBD2 15 - TRBV5-4 CASSLGTGGYNEQFF TGTGCCAGCAGCTTGGGGACGGGGGGGTACAATGAGCAGTTCTTC
TRBJ1-1 - 17 - TRBV4-3 CASSQGPGRRANTEAFF TGCGCCAGCAGCCAAGGGCCGGGCCGTCGGGCGAACACTGAAGCTTTCTTT
TRBJ2-1 TRBD2 15 few TRBV6-5 CASSYTQLAYNEQFF TGTGCCAGCAGTTACACGCAACTAGCGTACAATGAGCAGTTCTTC
TRBJ1-4 TRBD1 14 few TRBV4-1 CASSSGQPNEKLFF TGCGCCAGCAGCTCGGGACAGCCTAATGAAAAACTGTTTTTT
TRBJ1-2 TRBD1 16 - TRBV6-5 CASSYSISGTGEGYTF TGTGCCAGCAGTTACTCGATTTCCGGGACAGGGGAAGGCTACACCTTC
TRBJ2-7 TRBD1 15 many TRBV18 CASSPPGTVPREQYF TGTGCCAGCTCACCACCCGGGACAGTACCCCGGGAGCAGTACTTC
TRBJ2-5 - 13 few TRBV29-1 CSGRTRRVETQYF TGCAGCGGCCGAACGCGGAGGGTGGAGACCCAGTACTTC
TRBJ2-5 - 14 - TRBV27 CASNPTRLSETQYF TGTGCCAGCAACCCGACTCGTCTTTCAGAGACCCAGTACTTC
TRBJ2-1 TRBD1 16 - TRBV2 CASSDPGGAFHNEQFF TGTGCCAGCAGTGACCCAGGGGGCGCGTTTCACAATGAGCAGTTCTTC
TRBJ2-7 TRBD1 13 - TRBV6-1 CATAWDRGYEQYF TGTGCCACAGCGTGGGACAGGGGCTACGAGCAGTACTTC
TRBJ1-2 - 14 few TRBV7-9 CASTLSGQSAGYTF TGTGCCAGCACCCTTTCGGGACAATCTGCTGGCTACACCTTC
TRBJ2-5 - 15 - TRBV29-1 CSVEGGKGPAETQYF TGCAGCGTTGAAGGAGGGAAGGGGCCAGCGGAGACCCAGTACTTC
TRBJ2-3 TRBD1 15 few TRBV14 CASRETGDGTDTQYF TGTGCCAGCAGAGAGACAGGGGACGGCACAGATACGCAGTATTTT
TRBJ2-4 - 18 few TRBV27 CASSLSPPGVLAKNIQYF TGTGCCAGCAGTTTATCCCCCCCAGGGGTACTAGCCAAAAACATTCAGTACTTC
TRBJ2-7 - 13 - TRBV5-8 CASSLAWVHEQYF TGTGCCAGCAGCTTGGCCTGGGTCCACGAGCAGTACTTC
TRBJ2-7 - 14 - TRBV7-2 CASSPTGYTYEQYF TGTGCCAGCAGCCCGACAGGTTATACCTACGAGCAGTACTTC
TRBJ2-7 - 15 - TRBV5-4 CASSLGKGSFVEQYF TGTGCCAGCAGCTTGGGGAAGGGATCTTTTGTCGAGCAGTACTTC
TRBJ2-5 - 15 few TRBV3-1 CASSQDGGLQETQYF TGTGCCAGCAGCCAAGACGGGGGGCTACAAGAGACCCAGTACTTC
TRBJ1-5 - 15 medium-sized TRBV5-5 CASSLYRDSPRPQHF TGTGCCAGCAGCTTATACCGGGACTCCCCCAGGCCCCAGCATTTT
TRBJ1-5 - 16 - TRBV12-5 CASGYSARAVRQPQHF TGTGCTAGTGGGTACTCGGCCAGGGCGGTCCGGCAGCCCCAGCATTTT
TRBJ2-1 TRBD2 15 few TRBV9 CASSPSGVAYNEQFF TGTGCCAGCAGCCCGAGCGGGGTCGCCTACAATGAGCAGTTCTTC
TRBJ2-7 - 12 few TRBV14 CASRTDSYEQYF TGTGCCAGCAGGACAGACTCCTACGAGCAGTACTTC
TRBJ1-3 - 15 - TRBV7-6 CASSLDVSSGNTIYF TGTGCCAGCAGCTTGGACGTCAGCTCTGGAAACACCATATATTTT
TRBJ1-2 - 14 - TRBV6-5 CASSYLVPLGGYTF TGTGCCAGCAGTTACTTGGTCCCCCTCGGGGGCTACACCTTC
TRBJ2-1 TRBD1 13 many TRBV12-3/TRBV12-4 CASTQTGVNEQFF TGTGCCAGCACCCAGACAGGGGTGAATGAGCAGTTCTTC
TRBJ2-5 TRBD2 14 - TRBV12-3/TRBV12-4 CASTPSGEGETQYF TGTGCCAGCACCCCGTCTGGGGAGGGGGAGACCCAGTACTTC
TRBJ2-3 TRBD1 17 - TRBV6-2/TRBV6-3 CASSYFPTGDPGDTQYF TGTGCCAGCAGTTATTTCCCGACAGGGGATCCGGGGGATACGCAGTATTTT
TRBJ2-2 - 13 - TRBV20-1 CSARDRNTGELFF TGCAGTGCTAGAGACAGGAACACCGGGGAGCTGTTTTTT
TRBJ2-3 TRBD1 14 - TRBV28 CASSWTGETDTQYF TGTGCCAGCAGTTGGACAGGGGAGACAGATACGCAGTATTTT
TRBJ1-1 - 14 many TRBV6-2/TRBV6-3 CASSYGTVNTEAFF TGTGCCAGCAGTTACGGGACGGTGAACACTGAAGCTTTCTTT
TRBJ2-1 TRBD2 16 few TRBV3-1 CASSSGSGGTYNEQFF TGTGCCAGCAGCTCAGGTAGCGGGGGGACTTACAATGAGCAGTTCTTC
TRBJ2-5 TRBD2 15 - TRBV12-3/TRBV12-4 CASSLGLAFQETQYF TGTGCCAGCAGTTTGGGACTAGCCTTCCAAGAGACCCAGTACTTC
TRBJ2-6 - 14 - TRBV10-3 CAIRRDYGANVLTF TGTGCCATCAGGAGGGATTATGGGGCCAACGTCCTGACTTTC
TRBJ2-2 TRBD1 14 many TRBV29-1 CSGTGTGYTGELFF TGCAGCGGAACCGGGACAGGGTACACCGGGGAGCTGTTTTTT
TRBJ2-7 - 14 - TRBV11-2 CASSILRGRYEQYF TGTGCCAGCAGCATTCTCAGGGGCCGCTACGAGCAGTACTTC
TRBJ2-3 TRBD1 14 - TRBV29-1 CSVEFRGGGDTQYF TGCAGCGTTGAATTCAGAGGGGGCGGAGATACGCAGTATTTT
TRBJ1-5 - 12 few TRBV24-1 CATSDFNQPQHF TGTGCCACCAGTGATTTCAATCAGCCCCAGCATTTT
TRBJ2-1 - 12 few TRBV4-1 CASSQTGIEQFF TGCGCCAGCAGCCAGACAGGTATTGAGCAGTTCTTC
TRBJ2-7 - 12 - TRBV20-1 CSARGNLPGEYF TGCAGTGCTAGAGGTAATTTACCGGGAGAGTACTTC
TRBJ2-7 - 14 many TRBV6-5 CASSLYGAGYEQYF TGTGCCAGCAGTTTATACGGAGCGGGCTACGAGCAGTACTTC
TRBJ2-5 TRBD2 14 - TRBV7-3 CASSLQGGQETQYF TGTGCCAGCAGCTTACAGGGAGGGCAAGAGACCCAGTACTTC
TRBJ2-5 TRBD2 13 - TRBV6-5 CASSYAGEETQYF TGTGCCAGCAGTTACGCGGGGGAGGAGACCCAGTACTTC
TRBJ1-6 - 12 few TRBV4-1 CASSRLDSPLHF TGCGCCAGCAGCCGCCTCGATTCACCCCTCCACTTT
TRBJ2-7 - 13 many TRBV7-9 CASSLGSGYEQYF TGTGCCAGCAGCTTAGGGTCAGGCTACGAGCAGTACTTC
TRBJ2-1 TRBD2 14 few TRBV29-1 CSVEEGGSYNEQFF TGCAGCGTTGAAGAGGGGGGGTCCTACAATGAGCAGTTCTTC
TRBJ2-7 - 15 few TRBV29-1 CSVEYTGANDYEQYF TGCAGCGTTGAATATACGGGGGCGAACGACTACGAGCAGTACTTC
TRBJ1-5 TRBD1 15 - TRBV4-2 CASSTGASYNQPQHF TGTGCCAGCAGTACAGGGGCCTCTTACAATCAGCCCCAGCATTTT
TRBJ2-1 - 14 - TRBV4-2 CASAGPGRVNEQFF TGTGCCAGCGCCGGGCCAGGAAGAGTCAATGAGCAGTTCTTC
TRBJ2-5 - 15 few TRBV28 CASSFVGRLVETQYF TGTGCCAGCAGTTTCGTAGGGAGACTCGTGGAGACCCAGTACTTC
TRBJ2-3 TRBD2 17 - TRBV7-6 CASSLEWAGGIADTQYF TGTGCCAGCAGCTTGGAATGGGCGGGGGGAATCGCAGATACGCAGTATTTT
TRBJ1-1 TRBD1 15 few TRBV20-1 CSARDDDRGTGGAFF TGCAGTGCTAGAGATGACGACAGGGGGACAGGGGGTGCTTTCTTT
TRBJ2-3 TRBD1 17 many TRBV4-3 CASSQSPGGGLADTQYF TGCGCCAGCAGCCAGTCCCCAGGGGGTGGTTTAGCAGATACGCAGTATTTT
TRBJ1-5 - 16 - TRBV20-1 CSASGTDSYSNQPQHF TGCAGTGCTAGTGGCACAGACTCTTATAGCAATCAGCCCCAGCATTTT